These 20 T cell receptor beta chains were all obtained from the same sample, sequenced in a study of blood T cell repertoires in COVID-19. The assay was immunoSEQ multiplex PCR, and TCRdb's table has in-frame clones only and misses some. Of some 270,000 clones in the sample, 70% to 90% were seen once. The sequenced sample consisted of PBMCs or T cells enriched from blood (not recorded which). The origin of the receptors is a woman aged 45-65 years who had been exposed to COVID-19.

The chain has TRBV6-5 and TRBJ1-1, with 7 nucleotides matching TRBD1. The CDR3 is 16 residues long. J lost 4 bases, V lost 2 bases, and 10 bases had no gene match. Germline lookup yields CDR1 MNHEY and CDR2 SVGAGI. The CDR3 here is CASSYGQGVVGTEAFF. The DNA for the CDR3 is TGTGCCAGCAGTTACGGGCAGGGGGTGGTCGGCACTGAAGCTTTCTTT.

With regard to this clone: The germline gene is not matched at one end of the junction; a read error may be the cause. DNA for the CDR3: TGCAGTGCTAGTGCCCCGGGACAGCCCTACAATTCACCCCTCCACTTT. Amino acid sequence: CSASAPGQPYNSPLHF. This rearrangement joins TRBV20-1 to TRBJ1-6; 7 nucleotides agree with TRBD1. CDR1 is DFQATT, CDR2 SNEGSKA, per germline (reference sequence). The CDR3 runs 16 residues.

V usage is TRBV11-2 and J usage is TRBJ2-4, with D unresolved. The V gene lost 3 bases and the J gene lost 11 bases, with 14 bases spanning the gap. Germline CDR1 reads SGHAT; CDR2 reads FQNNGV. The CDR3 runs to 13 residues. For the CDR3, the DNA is TGTGCCAGCAGCTTTGTTACCCGGAGATTTCAGTACTTC. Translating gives CASSFVTRRFQYF. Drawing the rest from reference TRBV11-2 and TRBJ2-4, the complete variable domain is EAGVAQSPRYKIIEKRQSVAFWCNPISGHATLYWYQQILGQGPKLLIQFQNNGVVDDSQLPKDRFSAERLKGVDSTLKIQPAKLEDSAVYLCASSFVTRRFQYFGAGTRLSVL.

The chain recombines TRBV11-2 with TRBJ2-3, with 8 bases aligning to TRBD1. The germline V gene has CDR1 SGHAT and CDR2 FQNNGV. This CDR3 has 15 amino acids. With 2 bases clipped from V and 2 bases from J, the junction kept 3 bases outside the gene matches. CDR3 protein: CASSLSGQDTDTQYF. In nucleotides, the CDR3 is TGTGCCAGCAGCTTATCGGGACAGGACACAGATACGCAGTATTTT.

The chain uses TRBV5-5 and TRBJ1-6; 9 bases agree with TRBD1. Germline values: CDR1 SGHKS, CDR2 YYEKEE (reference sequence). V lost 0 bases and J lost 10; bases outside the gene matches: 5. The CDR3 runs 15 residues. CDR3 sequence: CASSLAGQGSSPLHF. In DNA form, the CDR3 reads TGTGCCAGCAGCTTGGCAGGACAGGGGAGCTCACCCCTCCACTTT.

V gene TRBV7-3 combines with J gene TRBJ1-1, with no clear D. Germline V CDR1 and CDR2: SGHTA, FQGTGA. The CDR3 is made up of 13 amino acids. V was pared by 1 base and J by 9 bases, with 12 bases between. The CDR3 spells CASSLSSPEKAFF. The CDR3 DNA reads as TGTGCCAGCAGCTTAAGCAGTCCCGAAAAAGCTTTCTTT. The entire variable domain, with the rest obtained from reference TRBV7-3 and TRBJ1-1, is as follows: GAGVSQTPSNKVTEKGKYVELRCDPISGHTALYWYRQSLGQGPEFLIYFQGTGAADDSGLPNDRFFAVRPEGSVSTLKIQRTERGDSAVYLCASSLSSPEKAFFGQGTRLTVV.

Here the CDR3 DNA reads TGTGCCAGCAGGGGGGGATTCCAGGGGAGGGTGTCGAGGGAAAAACTGTTTTTT. Translated, it gives CASRGGFQGRVSREKLFF. The chain carries TRBV28 and TRBJ1-4, with D maybe TRBD1 (6 bases). Germline CDR1 reads MDHEN; CDR2 reads SYDVKM. V lost 6 bases and J lost 8, with 28 bases in between. CDR3 length: 18 residues.

The CDR3 loop is CASSVGTGTGGNSPLHF. The DNA for the CDR3 is TGTGCCAGCAGTGTGGGGACCGGGACAGGGGGTAATTCACCCCTCCACTTT. The V call is TRBV25-1, the J call TRBJ1-6, with 11 positions matching TRBD1. The CDR3 is made up of 17 amino acids. Germline V CDR1 and CDR2: MGHDK, SYGVNS. V lost 4 bases to trimming and J lost 6 bases; unmatched junction nucleotides: 8.

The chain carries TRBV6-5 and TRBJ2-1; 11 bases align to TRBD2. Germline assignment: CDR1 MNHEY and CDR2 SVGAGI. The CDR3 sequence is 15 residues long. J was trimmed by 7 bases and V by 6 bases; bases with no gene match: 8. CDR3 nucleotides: TGTGCCAGCAGCAAAACTAGCGGGGGAGGAAATGAGCAGTTCTTC. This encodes CASSKTSGGGNEQFF.

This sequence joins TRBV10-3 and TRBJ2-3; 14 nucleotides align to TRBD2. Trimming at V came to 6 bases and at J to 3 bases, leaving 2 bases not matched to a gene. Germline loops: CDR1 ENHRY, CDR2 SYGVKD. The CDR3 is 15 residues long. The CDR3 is CAIRGTSGGTDTQYF. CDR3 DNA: TGTGCCATCAGAGGGACTAGCGGGGGAACAGATACGCAGTATTTT.

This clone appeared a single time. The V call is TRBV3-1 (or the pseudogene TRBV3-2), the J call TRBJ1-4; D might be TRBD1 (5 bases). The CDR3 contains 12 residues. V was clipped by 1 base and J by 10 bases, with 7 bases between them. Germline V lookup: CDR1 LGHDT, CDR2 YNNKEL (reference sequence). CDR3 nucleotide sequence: TGTGCCAGCAGCCAAGGAAGGGGAAAACTGTTTTTT. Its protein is CASSQGRGKLFF.

CDR3 loop: CASSSQSGLGNTIYF. CDR3 DNA: TGTGCCAGCAGCTCACAGTCAGGACTTGGAAACACCATATATTTT. The chain uses TRBV7-8 and TRBJ1-3; D unresolved. The V end was cut by 4 bases, the J end by 3 bases, with 13 bases between. Germline V gene lookup returns CDR1 SGHVS and CDR2 FQNEAQ. The CDR3 length is 15 residues.

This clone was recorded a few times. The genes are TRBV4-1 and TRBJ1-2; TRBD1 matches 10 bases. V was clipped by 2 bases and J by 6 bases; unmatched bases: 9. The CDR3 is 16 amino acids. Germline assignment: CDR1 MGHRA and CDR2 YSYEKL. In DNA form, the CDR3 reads TGCGCCAGCAGCCAACCGGGACAGGGGAGGGGAAATGGCTACACCTTC. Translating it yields CASSQPGQGRGNGYTF.

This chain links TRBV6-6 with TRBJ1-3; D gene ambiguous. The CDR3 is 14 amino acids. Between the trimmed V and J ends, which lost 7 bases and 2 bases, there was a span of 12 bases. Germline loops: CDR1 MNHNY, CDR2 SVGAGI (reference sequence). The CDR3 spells CASITRVPGNTIYF. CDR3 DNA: TGTGCCAGCATCACGAGGGTGCCTGGAAACACCATATATTTT.

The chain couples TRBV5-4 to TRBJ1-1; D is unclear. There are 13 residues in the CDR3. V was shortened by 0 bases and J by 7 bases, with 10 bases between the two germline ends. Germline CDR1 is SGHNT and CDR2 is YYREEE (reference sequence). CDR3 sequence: CASSLEDESEAFF. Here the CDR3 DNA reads TGTGCCAGCAGCTTGGAAGATGAGAGTGAAGCTTTCTTT.

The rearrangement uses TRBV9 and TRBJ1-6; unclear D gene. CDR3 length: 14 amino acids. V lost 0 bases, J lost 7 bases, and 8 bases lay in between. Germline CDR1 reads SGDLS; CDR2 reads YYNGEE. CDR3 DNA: TGTGCCAGCAGCGTAGGGGAGCCCAATTCACCCCTCCACTTT. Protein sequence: CASSVGEPNSPLHF.

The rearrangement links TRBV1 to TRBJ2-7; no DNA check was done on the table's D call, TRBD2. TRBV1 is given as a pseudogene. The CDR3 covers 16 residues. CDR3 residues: CTSSIPGLAGTYEQYF. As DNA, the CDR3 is TGCACCAGCAGCATCCCGGGACTAGCGGGGACCTACGAGCAGTACTTC.

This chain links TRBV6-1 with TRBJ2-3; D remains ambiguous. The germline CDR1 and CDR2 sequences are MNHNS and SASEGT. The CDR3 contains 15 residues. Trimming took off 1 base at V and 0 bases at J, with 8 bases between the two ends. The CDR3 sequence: CASSEGGFSTDTQYF. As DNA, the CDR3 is TGTGCCAGCAGTGAAGGAGGATTTAGCACAGATACGCAGTATTTT.

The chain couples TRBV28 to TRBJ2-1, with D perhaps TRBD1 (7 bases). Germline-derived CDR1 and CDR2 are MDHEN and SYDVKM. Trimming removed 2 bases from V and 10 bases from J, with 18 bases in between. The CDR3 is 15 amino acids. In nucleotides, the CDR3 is TGTGCCAGCAGTTTAGGGGGGCGGAGGGGGCAGGAGCAGTTCTTC. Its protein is CASSLGGRRGQEQFF.

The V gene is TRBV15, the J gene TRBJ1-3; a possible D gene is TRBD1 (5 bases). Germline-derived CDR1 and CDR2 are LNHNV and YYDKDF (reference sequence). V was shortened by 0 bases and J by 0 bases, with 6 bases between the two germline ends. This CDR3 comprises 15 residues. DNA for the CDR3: TGTGCCACCAGCAGAGACGGACACTCTGGAAACACCATATATTTT. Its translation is CATSRDGHSGNTIYF.